Shown below are 18 T cell receptor beta chains from a single sample sequenced in a study of T cell repertoires in cytomegalovirus infection. TCRdb called the reads again in MiXCR, with one record for every CDR3 protein. The sample has under 800,000 distinct CDR3 sequences, 20% to 25% seen once. The source material was CD8+ T cells from PBMCs. The receptor source for this set is a human donor in good health (CMV status not recorded). Some clones in this sample may be carry-over from other donors' samples.

This clonotype has a count of ten or more. The chain employs TRBV4-1 and TRBJ2-5; 7 bases fit TRBD2. This CDR3 has 14 residues. The junction had 4 bases not matched to a gene; V was cut back by 4 bases and J by 2 bases. The germline CDR1 and CDR2 sequences are MGHRA and YSYEKL. The CDR3 protein is CASSLAGVQETQYF. The CDR3 DNA reads TGCGCCAGCAGCCTCGCGGGGGTGCAAGAGACCCAGTACTTC.

The chain has TRBV20-1 and TRBJ2-5, with a possible D match to TRBD1 (6 bases). There are 14 residues in the CDR3. Trimming stripped 3 bases from V and 0 bases from J, with 11 bases between. Germline assignment: CDR1 DFQATT and CDR2 SNEGSKA (reference sequence). The CDR3 loop reads CSASEGDNQETQYF. CDR3 in DNA: TGCAGTGCTAGTGAAGGGGACAACCAAGAGACCCAGTACTTC.

This clonotype occurred a few times. This sequence joins TRBV6-2 or TRBV6-3 and TRBJ2-1; D call uncertain. The germline gives CDR1 MNHEY, CDR2 SVGEGT. The CDR3 extends over 12 amino acids. V shed 3 bases and J shed 8 bases, with 8 bases lying between them. The CDR3 protein is CASSYPGDEQFF. CDR3 coding DNA: TGTGCCAGCAGTTATCCTGGGGATGAGCAGTTCTTC.

There are many counts of this clonotype. The V and J genes are TRBV7-8 and TRBJ1-6; TRBD1 might be the D (6 bases). CDR1 and CDR2 from the germline V gene are SGHVS and FQNEAQ. Trimming stripped 5 bases from V and 8 bases from J, with 16 bases between. This CDR3 has 15 amino acids. The CDR3 reads CASSAGTPSYSPLHF. DNA for the CDR3: TGTGCCAGCAGCGCCGGGACACCGAGTTATTCACCCCTCCACTTT.

There are many counts of this clonotype. This sequence joins TRBV7-2 and TRBJ2-7, with TRBD1 identical over 7 bases. The V gene's germline CDR1 is SGHTA and CDR2 FQGNSA. CDR3 length equals 15 residues. Unmatched junction bases numbered 11, after V lost 5 bases and J lost 4 bases. CDR3 protein: CASSTTGAPGYEQYV. CDR3 coding DNA: TGTGCCAGCAGCACAACAGGGGCACCAGGGTACGAGCAGTACGTC.

This chain links TRBV20-1 with TRBJ2-1; 13 nucleotides agree with TRBD2. The CDR3 runs to 14 residues. V dropped 3 bases and J dropped 4; count of bases not matched to a gene: 0. Germline loops: CDR1 DFQATT, CDR2 SNEGSKA (reference sequence). CDR3 coding DNA: TGCAGTGCTAGGGGACTAGCGGGGTACAATGAGCAGTTCTTC. It codes for CSARGLAGYNEQFF.

This clonotype was seen a few times. J is TRBJ2-3 and V is TRBV19, with D tentatively TRBD1 (6 bases). The germline V gene encodes CDR1 LNHDA and CDR2 SQIVND (reference sequence). The V end lost 7 bases, the J end lost 5 bases, and 10 bases lay between the germline ends. This CDR3 comprises 12 residues. The CDR3 protein is CASNGQLDTQYF. The CDR3, as DNA: TGTGCCAGTAATGGACAGTTAGATACGCAGTATTTT.

The chain combines TRBV20-1 with TRBJ2-5; maybe TRBD1 (5 bases). This CDR3 is 15 amino acids long. The germline V gene encodes CDR1 DFQATT and CDR2 SNEGSKA (reference sequence). Between the trimmed V and J ends, which lost 0 bases and 1 base, there was a span of 12 bases. CDR3 nucleotide sequence: TGCAGTGCTAGAGATCGTCGGACAATCCAAGAGACCCAGTACTTC. It codes for CSARDRRTIQETQYF.

This clonotype has more than one count but fewer than ten. The CDR3 nucleotides are TGCAGTGCTCTAGCGGGGGATTTCAATGAGCAGTTCTTC. Its protein product is CSALAGDFNEQFF. The chain employs TRBV20-1 and TRBJ2-1, with TRBD2 matching over 10 bases. Germline CDR1 DFQATT, CDR2 SNEGSKA (reference sequence). The CDR3 covers 13 residues. Trimming took 5 bases from V and 6 from J; bases not matched to a gene: 4.

This clonotype came up many times. The chain carries TRBV7-2 and TRBJ2-7, with a tentative D call TRBD2 (6 bases). The V and J ends lost 5 bases and 2 bases respectively, with 16 bases between them. Looked up from germline, CDR1 is SGHTA and CDR2 is FQGNSA. CDR3 length: 15 residues. The CDR3 coding sequence is TGTGCCAGCAGCCCCCCCCGGACGGGAGCCTACGAGCAGTACTTC. Its protein is CASSPPRTGAYEQYF. The entire variable domain, with the rest obtained from reference TRBV7-2 and TRBJ2-7, is as follows: GAGVSQSPSNKVTEKGKDVELRCDPISGHTALYWYRQSLGQGLEFLIYFQGNSAPDKSGLPSDRFSAERTGGSVSTLTIQRTQQEDSAVYLCASSPPRTGAYEQYFGPGTRLTVT.

J is TRBJ1-1 and V is TRBV14; 8 nucleotides align to TRBD1. Germline CDR1 SGHDN, CDR2 FVKESK. The CDR3 runs to 15 residues. J was trimmed by 6 bases and V by 4 bases; bases with no gene match: 10. CDR3 region: CASSPIRGLISEAFF. The CDR3 DNA reads as TGTGCCAGCAGCCCGATCAGGGGGCTAATTTCTGAAGCTTTCTTT.

This clonotype was seen a few times. V gene TRBV10-3 combines with J gene TRBJ1-5; D perhaps matches TRBD1 (6 bases). The CDR3 totals 13 residues. Per the germline V gene, CDR1 is ENHRY and CDR2 is SYGVKD. The V and J ends lost 3 bases and 6 bases respectively, with 9 bases between them. In DNA, the CDR3 is TGTGCCATCAGTGATGGGGGCCTTCAGCCCCAGCATTTT. Translating it yields CAISDGGLQPQHF.

The J gene is TRBJ2-2, the V gene TRBV12-3 or TRBV12-4; 9 nucleotides agree with TRBD1. The J segment lost 6 bases and the V segment lost 7 bases, leaving 9 bases of the junction unmatched. The CDR3 is 15 residues long. The CDR3 here is CASIDTGTGSGELFF. In DNA, the CDR3 is TGTGCCAGCATCGATACTGGGACAGGGTCCGGGGAGCTGTTTTTT.

A single count supports this clonotype. The chain has TRBV11-3 and TRBJ2-7, with TRBD1 identical over 9 bases. CDR1 is SGHNT, CDR2 YENEEA, per germline. The V gene end was trimmed by 8 bases and the J gene end by 1 base; junction bases not matched to a gene: 9. This CDR3 is built from 15 residues. This chain's CDR3 is CASGSPGTGSYEQYF. The CDR3, as DNA: TGTGCCAGCGGCTCGCCCGGGACAGGGTCCTACGAGCAGTACTTC.

This clonotype was counted ten times or more. The rearrangement uses TRBV7-9 and TRBJ2-7; 8 bases line up with TRBD2. The J segment lost 4 bases and the V segment lost 3 bases, leaving 2 bases of the junction unmatched. CDR1 and CDR2 (germline): SEHNR, FQNEAQ (reference sequence). The CDR3 contains 13 residues. CDR3 residues: CASSFSGVYEQYF. The CDR3 nucleotides read TGTGCCAGCAGCTTTAGCGGGGTTTACGAGCAGTACTTC.

The J gene is TRBJ2-2, the V gene TRBV29-1; D is unresolved. Germline CDR1 reads SQVTM; CDR2 reads ANQGSEA. Trimming stripped 0 bases from V and 1 base from J, with 15 bases between. This CDR3 has 17 amino acids. CDR3 sequence (DNA): TGCAGCGTTGAAGAAGAAAAAGTCCTCGGGAACACCGGGGAGCTGTTTTTT. It codes for CSVEEEKVLGNTGELFF.

This clonotype was seen a few times. The gene calls are TRBV6-1 and TRBJ1-2; TRBD1 might be the D (5 bases). The germline V gene encodes CDR1 MNHNS and CDR2 SASEGT. There are 14 residues in the CDR3. Trimming took 6 bases from V and 8 from J, leaving 19 bases between them. The CDR3 DNA follows: TGTGCCAGCAGCCAAGATGAAGGGGCGAGGGGCTACACCTTC. Translated: CASSQDEGARGYTF.

The chain couples TRBV6-6 to TRBJ2-2, with 11 bases lining up with TRBD2. The germline gives CDR1 MNHNY, CDR2 SVGAGI (reference sequence). The CDR3 runs 16 residues. Germline trimming cut 4 bases from V and 6 bases from J; bases unmatched to any gene: 7. The CDR3 here is CASSLAGGPVAGELFF. CDR3 bases: TGTGCCAGCAGTTTAGCGGGGGGGCCTGTTGCCGGGGAGCTGTTTTTT.